This is a list of T cell receptor beta chains from one sample in a study of blood T cell repertoires in COVID-19. The data were produced by immunoSEQ multiplex PCR, yet TCRdb's version contains in-frame clones alone and is incomplete. The data contain 50,000 to 75,000 clones, almost 90% of them singletons. Material for sequencing was peripheral blood. The receptors shown here come from a woman between 45 and 60 years old with active or convalescent COVID-19. The CDR3 runs from the conserved cysteine through the conserved F or W. A D gene is named only where the DNA matches it firmly. Expanded clones get a size class; other rows say once, few or many, or leave the size out.

clone size	D gene	V gene	J gene	CDR3 DNA	CDR3 protein
once	NA	TRBV11-2	TRBJ2-2	TGTGCCAGCAGCTCCTTTCAGGGACAGAACACCGGGGAGCTGTTTTTT	CASSSFQGQNTGELFF
NA	TRBD2	TRBV18	TRBJ2-7	TGTGCCAGCTCAAGCGAGTCTGGCGGGAGAACCGAGCAGTACTTC	CASSSESGGRTEQYF
few	TRBD1	TRBV5-1	TRBJ2-2	TGCGCCAGCAGCTTGGAGCAGGGGGCTTTCGCCGGGGAGCTGTTTTTT	CASSLEQGAFAGELFF
NA	TRBD2	TRBV20-1	TRBJ2-7	TGCAGTGCTAGTCCACTAGCGGGAAGCTCCTACGAGCAGTACTTC	CSASPLAGSSYEQYF
NA	TRBD2	TRBV29-1	TRBJ2-5	TGCAGCGCGGGACTAGCGGGAGTGGGAGAGACCCAGTACTTC	CSAGLAGVGETQYF
NA	NA	TRBV7-7	TRBJ2-2	TGTGCTAGCAGCCGGCAGGGAGGCGACACCGGGGAGCTGTTTTTT	CASSRQGGDTGELFF
NA	TRBD2	TRBV27	TRBJ2-5	TGTGCCAGCAGTTTATCGCTAGCGGGAGGTACCCAGTACTTC	CASSLSLAGGTQYF
NA	NA	TRBV5-1	TRBJ2-7	TGCGCCAGCAGCTTGGAGAGTAGAAGGGAGAGGACGCAGTACTTC	CASSLESRRERTQYF
NA	TRBD2	TRBV5-1	TRBJ2-3	TGCGCCAGCAGCCCTGGACTAGCGGGAGAGAGTCGGACAGATACGCAGTATTTT	CASSPGLAGESRTDTQYF
NA	TRBD1	TRBV6-2/TRBV6-3	TRBJ1-2	TGTGCCAGCAGTTACAAACGACAGGGACGCGGCTACACCTTC	CASSYKRQGRGYTF
NA	NA	TRBV7-8	TRBJ2-7	TGTGCCAGCCGCTCAATTCCCTACGAGCAGTACTTC	CASRSIPYEQYF
NA	TRBD2	TRBV5-1	TRBJ2-7	TGCGCCAGCAGCCCGGATAGCGGGGTCTTTTCCTACGAGCAGTACTTC	CASSPDSGVFSYEQYF
NA	TRBD1	TRBV7-8	TRBJ2-2	TGTGCCAGCAGCTCTAGGGGGCTTAGTGGCACCGGGGAGCTGTTTTTT	CASSSRGLSGTGELFF
NA	NA	TRBV19	TRBJ2-2	TGTGCCAGTATCGGGAGTGGTAGCACCGGGGAGCTGTTTTTT	CASIGSGSTGELFF
NA	NA	TRBV27	TRBJ2-2	TGTGCCAGCAGCCTGACAGGGAACACCGGGGAGCTGTTTTTT	CASSLTGNTGELFF
NA	TRBD2	TRBV9	TRBJ2-1	TGTGCCAGCAGCAATTCCCGGACTAGCGCCTACAATGAGCAGTTCTTC	CASSNSRTSAYNEQFF
NA	NA	TRBV7-5	TRBJ2-7	TGTGTCAGAAGCTTGAGGGAGCAGTACTTC	CVRSLREQYF
NA	NA	TRBV18	TRBJ1-2	TGTGCCAGCTCACCCATCGAGGACAGCTATGGCTACACCTTC	CASSPIEDSYGYTF
NA	TRBD2	TRBV6-5	TRBJ2-7	TGTGCCAGCAGCCTAGCGGGAGGCACCTACGAGCAGTACTTC	CASSLAGGTYEQYF
NA	TRBD1	TRBV18	TRBJ1-5	TGTGCCAGCTCACGGACAGGGGCGGGCAATCAGCCCCAGCATTTT	CASSRTGAGNQPQHF
NA	NA	TRBV21-1	TRBJ2-2	TGTGCCAGCAGCAAAGGGGATACTAGATCCGCGGTCGGGGAGCTGTTTTTT	CASSKGDTRSAVGELFF
NA	NA	TRBV6-4	TRBJ1-3	TGTGCCAGCAGTGACTCTTACAGGCCCTCCTCTGGAAACACCATATATTTT	CASSDSYRPSSGNTIYF
few	TRBD1	TRBV2	TRBJ2-7	TGTGCCAGCAGAGAATGGGCCGGGACAGGCCCCTGGAAGCAGTACTTC	CASREWAGTGPWKQYF
NA	TRBD2	TRBV30	TRBJ2-5	TGTGCCTGGAGCGGGACTAGCGGGACTGGAGAGACCCAGTACTTC	CAWSGTSGTGETQYF
NA	NA	TRBV9	TRBJ2-3	TGTGCCAGCAGCGCCAGTACGTTGTCGGATACGCAGTATTTT	CASSASTLSDTQYF
NA	NA	TRBV7-8	TRBJ1-1	TGTGCCAGCAGCCCCGTAAGGGGGGGCACTGAAGCTTTCTTT	CASSPVRGGTEAFF
NA	TRBD1	TRBV19	TRBJ1-1	TGTGCCAGTAGTGGGGACAGGGGATGGGGCACTGAAGCTTTCTTT	CASSGDRGWGTEAFF
NA	NA	TRBV5-1	TRBJ2-2	TGCGCCAGCAGCTTGGGAGCGGCGAACACCGGGGAGCTGTTTTTT	CASSLGAANTGELFF
NA	TRBD2	TRBV5-1	TRBJ2-7	TGCGCCAGCAGCTTGGGGACTAGCGGGACCGAGCAGTACTTC	CASSLGTSGTEQYF
NA	NA	TRBV30	TRBJ2-6	TGTGCCGGGAACAGGTTTGGCTCTGGGGCCAACGTCCTGACTTTC	CAGNRFGSGANVLTF
NA	TRBD1	TRBV4-2	TRBJ1-1	TGTGCCAGCAGCCCAGGACAGGGCATTGAAGCTTTCTTT	CASSPGQGIEAFF
NA	NA	TRBV5-1	TRBJ2-2	TGCGCCAGCAGCTTGGAAGTCCTTACAAACACCGGGGAGCTGTTTTTT	CASSLEVLTNTGELFF
NA	TRBD2	TRBV18	TRBJ2-1	TGTGCCAGCTCACCCCGACTAGCTGGTGCGGCTGAGGGGTCCTACAATGAGCAGTTCTTC	CASSPRLAGAAEGSYNEQFF
NA	TRBD1	TRBV11-2	TRBJ1-1	TGTGCCAGCAGCCGGGACAGGGCTTTTGGGAACACTGAAGCTTTCTTT	CASSRDRAFGNTEAFF
NA	TRBD1	TRBV7-2	TRBJ2-7	TGTGCCAGCAGCTCCCGGGACAGCTACGAGCAGTACTTC	CASSSRDSYEQYF
NA	NA	TRBV19	TRBJ2-1	TGTGCCAGTAGTATAGACGCTGTTTCCTGGCTAGCAAACAATGAGCAGTTCTTC	CASSIDAVSWLANNEQFF
NA	NA	TRBV18	TRBJ2-7	TGTGCCAGCTCACTGGAGTCTAGCGAGCAGTACTTC	CASSLESSEQYF
few	TRBD2	TRBV2	TRBJ2-1	TGTGCCAGCAGTGAGGTTCTAGCGGGGATGCAGTTCTTC	CASSEVLAGMQFF
NA	NA	TRBV6-9	TRBJ2-1	TGTGCCAGCAGGGTTTTAACTAGCAAGAATGAGCAGTTCTTC	CASRVLTSKNEQFF
NA	NA	TRBV9	TRBJ2-3	TGTGCCAGCAGCGTAGATTCGGGAGTGGGGACAGATACGCAGTATTTT	CASSVDSGVGTDTQYF
NA	TRBD2	TRBV18	TRBJ2-7	TGTGCCAGCTCACCTTTCGCACTAGCGGGAGGGCCCGTCTACGAGCAGTACTTC	CASSPFALAGGPVYEQYF
NA	TRBD1	TRBV30	TRBJ2-3	TGTGCCTGTTCCCGGGACAGTTGGGATACGCAGTATTTT	CACSRDSWDTQYF